Following are 27 T cell receptor beta chains from one sample sequenced in a study of naive and memory T cell subsets. Both TRBC1 and TRBC2 were covered by a beta constant-region primer of two equimolar oligonucleotides. Each CDR3 protein is one row after TCRdb ran MiXCR on the UMI-ligation and nested PCR reads. The sample records about 150,000 distinct CDR3 sequences, 17% being singletons. Sequencing was performed on naive CD4+ T cells from blood. These receptors were obtained from a human donor in good health.

The J gene is TRBJ2-1, the V gene TRBV2; TRBD1 matches 10 bases. Germline CDR1 is SNHLY and CDR2 is FYNNEI. V was clipped by 7 bases and J by 8 bases; unmatched bases: 11. This CDR3 spans 15 amino acids. The CDR3 nucleotides read TGTGCCAGCAACGAGGGACAGGGGCCTTTCCATGAGCAGTTCTTC. Translated, it gives CASNEGQGPFHEQFF. The full variable domain, its missing parts supplied by reference TRBV2 and TRBJ2-1, is EPEVTQTPSHQVTQMGQEVILRCVPISNHLYFYWYRQILGQKVEFLVSFYNNEISEKSEIFDDQFSVERPDGSNFTLKIRSTKLEDSAMYFCASNEGQGPFHEQFFGPGTRLTVL.

This chain joins TRBV30 and TRBJ1-1; unclear D gene. Trimming took off 3 bases at V and 1 base at J, with 9 bases between the two ends. The CDR3 contains 13 residues. The germline V gene has CDR1 GTSNPN and CDR2 SVGIG (reference sequence). The CDR3 loop reads CAWSLAENTEAFF. The CDR3 DNA reads TGTGCCTGGAGCTTAGCCGAGAACACTGAAGCTTTCTTT.

In its sample, this clonotype was seen a few times. The chain carries TRBV29-1 and TRBJ2-5; 8 positions match TRBD1. With 1 base clipped from V and 5 bases from J, the junction kept 6 bases outside the gene matches. CDR1 and CDR2 (germline): SQVTM, ANQGSEA. The CDR3 has 14 residues. The chain's CDR3 is CSVEVVRGLETQYF. The CDR3 DNA reads as TGCAGCGTTGAAGTAGTCAGGGGGCTCGAGACCCAGTACTTC.

V usage is TRBV20-1 and J usage is TRBJ2-7, with 9 bases identical to TRBD2. CDR1 and CDR2 (germline): DFQATT, SNEGSKA (reference sequence). CDR3 length equals 12 residues. With 7 bases clipped from V and 6 bases from J, the junction kept 7 bases outside the gene matches. CDR3 loop: CSGREGLLEQYF. The CDR3 nucleotides read TGCAGTGGGCGGGAGGGCCTTCTCGAGCAGTACTTC.

This clonotype was detected only a few times. This chain uses TRBV11-3 with TRBJ2-2, with 8 bases matching TRBD1. The CDR3 is 19 amino acids. Germline values: CDR1 SGHNT, CDR2 YENEEA. Trimming at V came to 0 bases and at J to 5 bases, leaving 14 bases not matched to a gene. The DNA for the CDR3 is TGTGCCAGCAGCTTAGATGCCGCAAATCGACAGGGGCTTACCGGGGAGCTGTTTTTT. Its protein product is CASSLDAANRQGLTGELFF.

This chain joins TRBV4-3 and TRBJ1-1, with D unclear. CDR1 is LGHNA, CDR2 YSLEER, per germline. The V gene lost 0 bases and the J gene lost 10 bases, with 15 bases spanning the gap. CDR3 length: 14 amino acids. The CDR3 DNA is TGCGCCAGCAGCCAAGAGGACGAAGTGCCGGGAGCTTTCTTT. Translating it yields CASSQEDEVPGAFF.

This clonotype was seen only a few times. The V and J genes are TRBV10-3 and TRBJ2-7; maybe TRBD1 (5 bases). The CDR3 has 14 amino acids. Germline V gene data show CDR1 as ENHRY and CDR2 as SYGVKD. V lost 6 bases and J lost 4, with 16 bases in between. The chain's CDR3 is CAIRQEPSKYEQYF. In DNA, the CDR3 is TGTGCCATCAGACAGGAGCCCTCCAAGTACGAGCAGTACTTC.

The chain has TRBV7-2 and TRBJ2-7; D gene unclear. Germline CDR1 and CDR2: SGHTA and FQGNSA. CDR3 size: 12 residues. Trimming removed 2 bases from V and 6 bases from J, with 8 bases in between. The CDR3 nucleotides are TGTGCCAGCAGCTTAAACGTAGGCGAGCAGTACTTC. Encoded protein: CASSLNVGEQYF. The full variable domain, with the rest looked up from reference TRBV7-2 and TRBJ2-7, is GAGVSQSPSNKVTEKGKDVELRCDPISGHTALYWYRQSLGQGLEFLIYFQGNSAPDKSGLPSDRFSAERTGGSVSTLTIQRTQQEDSAVYLCASSLNVGEQYFGPGTRLTVT.

CDR3 nucleotides: TGCGCCAGCAGCCAAGTGCCGATTTGGGGACAGGGGACGAACACCGGGGAGCTGTTTTTT. Amino acids: CASSQVPIWGQGTNTGELFF. The chain has TRBV4-3 and TRBJ2-2; 10 nucleotides line up with TRBD1. Germline V CDR1 and CDR2: LGHNA, YSLEER. The CDR3 spans 20 residues. The J segment lost 0 bases and the V segment lost 1 base, leaving 11 bases of the junction unmatched.

This clonotype was observed a handful of times. The chain employs TRBV29-1 and TRBJ2-5, with 8 bases that match TRBD2. Germline lookup yields CDR1 SQVTM and CDR2 ANQGSEA. The CDR3 is 14 amino acids. Trimming at V came to 6 bases and at J to 2 bases, leaving 8 bases not matched to a gene. The CDR3 region is CSVDGPSGQETQYF. Here the CDR3 DNA reads TGCAGCGTCGACGGTCCTAGCGGGCAAGAGACCCAGTACTTC.

There are a few counts of this clonotype. The J gene is TRBJ1-5, the V gene TRBV5-1; no clear D gene. Trimming took 1 base from V and 2 from J, leaving 13 bases between them. The germline CDR1 and CDR2 sequences are SGHRS and YFSETQ. The CDR3 consists of 16 residues. CDR3 sequence reads: CASSLSGIGGNQPQHF. In nucleotides, the CDR3 is TGCGCCAGCAGCTTGAGCGGGATCGGTGGCAATCAGCCCCAGCATTTT.

The chain joins TRBV12-3 or TRBV12-4 to TRBJ1-2; D gene unclear. CDR3 length equals 10 residues. CDR3 in amino acids: CQVPFYGYTF. The CDR3 DNA sequence: TGTCAGGTTCCCTTCTATGGCTACACCTTC.

There are many counts of this clonotype. The chain joins TRBV5-4 to TRBJ2-1; 7 bases are a match to TRBD2. The germline V gene encodes CDR1 SGHNT and CDR2 YYREEE (reference sequence). J lost 0 bases, V lost 1 base, and 7 bases had no gene match. This CDR3 is built from 17 residues. CDR3 region: CASSLWLGGSSYNEQFF. As DNA, the CDR3 is TGTGCCAGCAGCTTGTGGCTCGGCGGGAGCTCCTACAATGAGCAGTTCTTC. Variable domain in full (rest from reference TRBV5-4 and TRBJ2-1): ETGVTQSPTHLIKTRGQQVTLRCSSQSGHNTVSWYQQALGQGPQFIFQYYREEENGRGNFPPRFSGLQFPNYSSELNVNALELDDSALYLCASSLWLGGSSYNEQFFGPGTRLTVL.

This clonotype has only a few counts. The chain carries TRBV20-1 and TRBJ2-1, with D unresolved. The ends were cut back, 1 base at V and 9 bases at J, with 13 bases in the middle. The germline gives CDR1 DFQATT, CDR2 SNEGSKA (reference sequence). The CDR3 extends over 13 amino acids. CDR3 bases: TGCAGTGCTAGAGTGCGGCTGCTGAGTGAGCAGTTCTTC. Its protein product is CSARVRLLSEQFF.

This sequence joins TRBV29-1 and TRBJ2-2; 7 bases agree with TRBD1. With V trimmed by 7 bases and J by 5 bases, 13 bases remained unmatched. Germline loops: CDR1 SQVTM, CDR2 ANQGSEA. The CDR3 has 15 residues. The CDR3 protein is CSAHVYRGGTGELFF. The CDR3 region has the DNA TGCAGCGCTCACGTTTACAGGGGCGGGACCGGGGAGCTGTTTTTT.

This clonotype came up a few times. J is TRBJ1-5 and V is TRBV7-2, with 7 bases that match TRBD1. The trim removed 5 bases at V and 1 base at J, leaving 2 bases unmatched. The CDR3 contains 14 residues. From germline, CDR1 is SGHTA and CDR2 FQGNSA. Here the CDR3 reads CASSNRGSNQPQHF. The CDR3 DNA is TGTGCCAGCAGCAACAGGGGAAGCAATCAGCCCCAGCATTTT. The full variable domain, its missing parts supplied by reference TRBV7-2 and TRBJ1-5, is GAGVSQSPSNKVTEKGKDVELRCDPISGHTALYWYRQSLGQGLEFLIYFQGNSAPDKSGLPSDRFSAERTGGSVSTLTIQRTQQEDSAVYLCASSNRGSNQPQHFGDGTRLSIL.

This clonotype came up many times. This chain's CDR3 is CASGPTGVRTNHNEQFF. The CDR3 DNA sequence: TGTGCCAGCGGCCCGACGGGGGTGCGGACGAACCACAATGAGCAGTTCTTC. The chain is built from TRBV6-2 or TRBV6-3 and TRBJ2-1; D perhaps matches TRBD2 (6 bases). The CDR3 sequence is 17 residues long. V was trimmed by 8 bases and J by 5 bases, leaving 25 bases between them. Germline V gene lookup returns CDR1 MNHEY and CDR2 SVGEGT.

In its sample, this clonotype was seen a few times. The chain joins TRBV2 to TRBJ2-2; 10 bases are shared with TRBD2. This CDR3 is built from 15 residues. Germline lookup yields CDR1 SNHLY and CDR2 FYNNEI. Germline trimming cut 1 base from V and 7 bases from J; bases unmatched to any gene: 3. The CDR3 reads CASSEGLAGVGELFF. The CDR3 nucleotides read TGTGCCAGCAGTGAAGGTCTAGCGGGAGTCGGGGAGCTGTTTTTT. Variable domain in full (rest from reference TRBV2 and TRBJ2-2): EPEVTQTPSHQVTQMGQEVILRCVPISNHLYFYWYRQILGQKVEFLVSFYNNEISEKSEIFDDQFSVERPDGSNFTLKIRSTKLEDSAMYFCASSEGLAGVGELFFGEGSRLTVL.

The V and J genes are TRBV11-2 and TRBJ1-1; no reliable D call. V lost 4 bases, J lost 2 bases, and 11 bases lay in between. The CDR3 runs to 14 residues. The germline V gene encodes CDR1 SGHAT and CDR2 FQNNGV. The chain's CDR3 is CASSSGMTNTEAFF. CDR3 DNA: TGTGCCAGCAGCTCCGGGATGACAAACACTGAAGCTTTCTTT.

This chain joins TRBV11-2 and TRBJ2-2; 7 nucleotides agree with TRBD1. Germline V gene lookup returns CDR1 SGHAT and CDR2 FQNNGV. The V and J ends lost 5 bases and 5 bases, in that order; junction bases with no gene match: 11. CDR3 length: 16 amino acids. Written as DNA, the CDR3 is TGTGCCAGCAGCCAAAGTGACAGGGTGGGGACCGGGGAGCTGTTTTTT. Translated: CASSQSDRVGTGELFF.

V usage is TRBV6-2 or TRBV6-3 and J usage is TRBJ2-1, with 15 bases aligning to TRBD2. CDR1 and CDR2 from the germline V gene are MNHEY and SVGEGT. V was clipped by 5 bases and J by 6 bases; unmatched bases: 11. The CDR3 contains 18 residues. The CDR3 DNA is TGTGCCAGCAGTCAAATACCGGGACTAGCGGGAGGCGGCAATGAGCAGTTCTTC. Translating it yields CASSQIPGLAGGGNEQFF.

This clonotype has just a few counts. The genes are TRBV10-3 and TRBJ2-2, with 10 bases that match TRBD2. The CDR3 contains 14 residues. Germline trimming cut 10 bases from V and 0 bases from J; bases unmatched to any gene: 2. Germline CDR1 is ENHRY and CDR2 is SYGVKD. The CDR3 here is CASLAGANTGELFF. For the CDR3, the DNA is TGTGCCAGTCTAGCGGGGGCGAACACCGGGGAGCTGTTTTTT.

This CDR3 is CSARTRSQGILETQYF. In DNA form, the CDR3 reads TGCAGTGCTAGAACCAGATCCCAGGGTATTCTAGAGACCCAGTACTTC. The rearrangement links TRBV20-1 to TRBJ2-5, with D perhaps TRBD1 (5 bases). The CDR3 contains 16 residues. Germline loops: CDR1 DFQATT, CDR2 SNEGSKA (reference sequence). V shed 2 bases and J shed 4 bases, with 20 bases lying between them.

This clonotype has a handful of counts. The junction differs from germline at one of its ends, possibly a read error. This rearrangement joins TRBV12-3 or TRBV12-4 to TRBJ2-3, with D perhaps matching TRBD2 (6 bases). CDR3 size: 18 residues. In nucleotides, the CDR3 is TGTGCCAGCAGCTTAGAACGTACGGGACTTAGGAGCACAGATACGCAGTATTTT. The encoded protein is CASSLERTGLRSTDTQYF.

The rearrangement joins TRBV11-2 to TRBJ1-2; TRBD1 might be the D (6 bases). Per the germline V gene, CDR1 is SGHAT and CDR2 is FQNNGV. CDR3 length: 14 amino acids. Trimming removed 4 bases from V and 0 bases from J, with 9 bases in between. The CDR3 nucleotides read TGTGCCAGCAGCTACGGACAGACTAACTATGGCTACACCTTC. Its translation is CASSYGQTNYGYTF.

Only a few counts were recorded for this clonotype. V usage is TRBV6-1 and J usage is TRBJ2-5; 9 bases fit TRBD2. The CDR3 is 19 amino acids. The V segment lost 1 base and the J segment 2 bases; nucleotides outside the gene matches: 14. Germline CDR1 MNHNS, CDR2 SASEGT. CDR3 region: CASSEVGGTLAGRQETQYF. CDR3 coding DNA: TGTGCCAGCAGTGAAGTCGGAGGGACGCTAGCGGGAAGACAAGAGACCCAGTACTTC.

This clonotype was counted a few times. The chain couples TRBV11-2 to TRBJ2-1, with 10 positions matching TRBD1. Germline values: CDR1 SGHAT, CDR2 FQNNGV. The V segment lost 1 base and the J segment 6 bases; nucleotides outside the gene matches: 6. The CDR3 runs 16 residues. CDR3 in DNA: TGTGCCAGCAGCTTAGTCGGGACAGGGGTGGGCAATGAGCAGTTCTTC. Amino acids: CASSLVGTGVGNEQFF.